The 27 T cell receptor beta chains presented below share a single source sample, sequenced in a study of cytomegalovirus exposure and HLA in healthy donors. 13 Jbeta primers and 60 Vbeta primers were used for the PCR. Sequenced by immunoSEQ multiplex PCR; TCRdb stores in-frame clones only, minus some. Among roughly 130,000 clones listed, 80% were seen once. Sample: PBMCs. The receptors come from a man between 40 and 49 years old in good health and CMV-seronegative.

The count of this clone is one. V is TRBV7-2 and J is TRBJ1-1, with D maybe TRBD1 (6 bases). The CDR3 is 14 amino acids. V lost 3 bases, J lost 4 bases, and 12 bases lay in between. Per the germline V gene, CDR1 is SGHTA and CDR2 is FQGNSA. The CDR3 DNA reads TGTGCCAGCAGCTTCGGGACATTCGGCACTGAAGCTTTCTTT. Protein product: CASSFGTFGTEAFF. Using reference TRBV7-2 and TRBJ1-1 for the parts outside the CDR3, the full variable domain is GAGVSQSPSNKVTEKGKDVELRCDPISGHTALYWYRQSLGQGLEFLIYFQGNSAPDKSGLPSDRFSAERTGGSVSTLTIQRTQQEDSAVYLCASSFGTFGTEAFFGQGTRLTVV.

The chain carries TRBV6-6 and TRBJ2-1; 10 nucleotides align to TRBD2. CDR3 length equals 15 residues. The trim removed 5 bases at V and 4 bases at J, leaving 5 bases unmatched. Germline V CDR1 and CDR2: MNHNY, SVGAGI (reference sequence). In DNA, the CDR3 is TGTGCCAGCAGTGTACTAGCGGGAAATTACAATGAGCAGTTCTTC. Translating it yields CASSVLAGNYNEQFF.

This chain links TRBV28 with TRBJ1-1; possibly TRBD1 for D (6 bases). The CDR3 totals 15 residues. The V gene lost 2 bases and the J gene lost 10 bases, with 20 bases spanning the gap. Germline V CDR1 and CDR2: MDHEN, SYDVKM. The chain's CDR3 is CASSLRTDGKGGAFF. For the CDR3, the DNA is TGTGCCAGCAGTTTACGGACAGACGGTAAAGGCGGAGCTTTCTTT. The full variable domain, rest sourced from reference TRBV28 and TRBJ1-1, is DVKVTQSSRYLVKRTGEKVFLECVQDMDHENMFWYRQDPGLGLRLIYFSYDVKMKEKGDIPEGYSVSREKKERFSLILESASTNQTSMYLCASSLRTDGKGGAFFGQGTRLTVV.

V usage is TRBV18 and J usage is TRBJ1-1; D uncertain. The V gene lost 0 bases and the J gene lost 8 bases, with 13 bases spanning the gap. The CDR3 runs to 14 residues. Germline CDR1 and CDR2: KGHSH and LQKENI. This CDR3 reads CASSPPARGFEAFF. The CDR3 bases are TGTGCCAGCTCACCACCGGCCCGGGGATTCGAAGCTTTCTTT.

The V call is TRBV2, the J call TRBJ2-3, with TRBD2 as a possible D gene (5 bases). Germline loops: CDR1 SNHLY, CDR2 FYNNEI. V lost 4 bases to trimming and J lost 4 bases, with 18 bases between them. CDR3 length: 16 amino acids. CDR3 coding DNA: TGTGCCAGCAGTGTTAGGTGGCTAGCCCAACCAGATACGCAGTATTTT. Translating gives CASSVRWLAQPDTQYF.

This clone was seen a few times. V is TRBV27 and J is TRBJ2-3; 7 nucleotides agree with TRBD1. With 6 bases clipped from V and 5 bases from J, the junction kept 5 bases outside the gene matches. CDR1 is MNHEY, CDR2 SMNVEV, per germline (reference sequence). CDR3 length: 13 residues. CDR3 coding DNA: TGTGCCAGCAGGGCAGCAGGGGGAGATACGCAGTATTTT. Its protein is CASRAAGGDTQYF.

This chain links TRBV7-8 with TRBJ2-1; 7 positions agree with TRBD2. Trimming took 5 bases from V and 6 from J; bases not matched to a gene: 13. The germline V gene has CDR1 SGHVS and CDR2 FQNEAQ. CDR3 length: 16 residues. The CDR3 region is CASSPRGEGSSNEQFF. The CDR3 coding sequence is TGTGCCAGCAGCCCCCGCGGGGAGGGGTCATCCAATGAGCAGTTCTTC.

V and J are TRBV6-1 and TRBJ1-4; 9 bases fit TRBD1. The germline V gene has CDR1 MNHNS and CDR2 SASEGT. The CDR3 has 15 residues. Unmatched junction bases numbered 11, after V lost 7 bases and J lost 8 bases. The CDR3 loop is CASTGSGTGREKLFF. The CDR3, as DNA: TGTGCCAGCACCGGATCCGGGACAGGGAGGGAAAAACTGTTTTTT.

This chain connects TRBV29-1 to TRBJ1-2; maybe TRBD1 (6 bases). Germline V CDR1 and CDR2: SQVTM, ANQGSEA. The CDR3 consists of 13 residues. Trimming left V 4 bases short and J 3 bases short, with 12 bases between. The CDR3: CSVATGPDYGYTF. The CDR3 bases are TGCAGCGTTGCTACAGGGCCGGACTATGGCTACACCTTC.

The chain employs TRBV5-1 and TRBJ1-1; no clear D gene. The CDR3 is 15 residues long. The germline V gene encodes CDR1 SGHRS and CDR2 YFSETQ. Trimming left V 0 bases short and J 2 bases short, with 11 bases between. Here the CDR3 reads CASSLVHSPNTEAFF. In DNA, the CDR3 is TGCGCCAGCAGCTTGGTTCATAGCCCCAACACTGAAGCTTTCTTT.

CDR3 sequence: CASTRTQYNEQFF. The CDR3 nucleotides read TGCGCCAGCACCAGGACACAATACAATGAGCAGTTCTTC. V usage is TRBV5-1 and J usage is TRBJ2-1; D may be TRBD1 (5 bases). V lost 6 bases and J lost 4, with 11 bases in between. The CDR3 runs 13 residues. CDR1 and CDR2 (germline): SGHRS, YFSETQ.

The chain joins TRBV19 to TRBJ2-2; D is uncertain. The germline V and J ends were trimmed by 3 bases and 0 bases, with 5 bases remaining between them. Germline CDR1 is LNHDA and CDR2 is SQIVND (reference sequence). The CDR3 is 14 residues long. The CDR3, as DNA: TGTGCCAGTAGTATCGTAACGAACACCGGGGAGCTGTTTTTT. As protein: CASSIVTNTGELFF.

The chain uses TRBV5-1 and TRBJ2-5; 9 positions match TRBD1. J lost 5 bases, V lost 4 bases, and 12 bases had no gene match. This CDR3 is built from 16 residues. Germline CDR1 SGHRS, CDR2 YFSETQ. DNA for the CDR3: TGCGCCAGCAGCCTATCCGGGACAGGGTCGGGCGAGACCCAGTACTTC. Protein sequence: CASSLSGTGSGETQYF.

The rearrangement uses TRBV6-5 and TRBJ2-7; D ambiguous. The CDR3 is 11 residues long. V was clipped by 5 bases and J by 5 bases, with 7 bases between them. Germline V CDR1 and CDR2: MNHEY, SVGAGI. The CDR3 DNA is TGTGCCAGCAGTCTATCGAACGAGCAGTACTTC. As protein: CASSLSNEQYF.

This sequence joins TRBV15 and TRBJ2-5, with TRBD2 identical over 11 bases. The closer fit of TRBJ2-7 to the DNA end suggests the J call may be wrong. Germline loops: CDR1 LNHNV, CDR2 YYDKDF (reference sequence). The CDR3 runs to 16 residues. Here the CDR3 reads CATSRGDSGRGHEQYF. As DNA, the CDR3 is TGTGCCACCAGCAGAGGTGATAGCGGGAGGGGCCACGAGCAGTACTTC.

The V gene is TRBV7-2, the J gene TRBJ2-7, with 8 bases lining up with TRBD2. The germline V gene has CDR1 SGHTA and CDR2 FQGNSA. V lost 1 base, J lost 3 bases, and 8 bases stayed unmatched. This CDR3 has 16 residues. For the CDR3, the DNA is TGTGCCAGCAGCTTAGAAATGGGCGGGGGGAGCTACGAGCAGTACTTC. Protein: CASSLEMGGGSYEQYF.

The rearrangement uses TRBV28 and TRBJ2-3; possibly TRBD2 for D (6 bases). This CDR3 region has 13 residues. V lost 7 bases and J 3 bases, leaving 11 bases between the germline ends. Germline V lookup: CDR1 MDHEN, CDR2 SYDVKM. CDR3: CASTREMTDTQYF. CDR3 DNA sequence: TGTGCCAGCACACGGGAGATGACAGATACGCAGTATTTT.

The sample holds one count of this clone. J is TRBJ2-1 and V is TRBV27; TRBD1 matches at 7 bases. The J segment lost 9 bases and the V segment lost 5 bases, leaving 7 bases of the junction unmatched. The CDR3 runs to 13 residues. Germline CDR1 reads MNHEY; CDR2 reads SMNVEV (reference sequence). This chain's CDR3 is CASSNGQAREQFF. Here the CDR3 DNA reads TGTGCCAGCAGTAACGGACAGGCGCGTGAGCAGTTCTTC.

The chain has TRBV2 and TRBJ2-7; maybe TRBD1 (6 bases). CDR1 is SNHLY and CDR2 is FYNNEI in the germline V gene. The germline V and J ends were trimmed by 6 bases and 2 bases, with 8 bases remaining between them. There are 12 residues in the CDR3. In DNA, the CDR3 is TGTGCCAGCAGACAGGGAGCCTACGAGCAGTACTTC. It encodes CASRQGAYEQYF.

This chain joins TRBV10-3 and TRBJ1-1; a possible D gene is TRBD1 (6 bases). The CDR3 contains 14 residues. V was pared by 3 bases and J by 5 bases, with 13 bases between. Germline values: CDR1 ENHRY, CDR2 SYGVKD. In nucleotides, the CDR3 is TGTGCCATCAGTGAAATCCTACAGGGAACTGAAGCTTTCTTT. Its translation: CAISEILQGTEAFF.

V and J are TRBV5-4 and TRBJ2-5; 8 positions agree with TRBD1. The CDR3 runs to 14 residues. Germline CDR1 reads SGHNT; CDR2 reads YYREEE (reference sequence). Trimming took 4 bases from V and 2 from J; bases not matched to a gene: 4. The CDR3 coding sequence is TGTGCCAGCAGCCCGGGGACAGGTCAAGAGACCCAGTACTTC. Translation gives CASSPGTGQETQYF.

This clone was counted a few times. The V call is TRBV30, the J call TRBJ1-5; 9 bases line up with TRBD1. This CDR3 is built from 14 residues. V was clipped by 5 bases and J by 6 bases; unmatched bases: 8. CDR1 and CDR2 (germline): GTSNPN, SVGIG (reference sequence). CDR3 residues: CAWSGTGQFQPQHF. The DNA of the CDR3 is TGTGCCTGGTCCGGGACAGGGCAATTTCAGCCCCAGCATTTT.

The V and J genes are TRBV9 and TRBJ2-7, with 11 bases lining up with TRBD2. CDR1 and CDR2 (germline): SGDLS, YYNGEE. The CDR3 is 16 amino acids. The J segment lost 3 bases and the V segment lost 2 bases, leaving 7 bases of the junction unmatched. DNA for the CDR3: TGTGCCAGCAGCGTCGGGACTAGCGGAAATTTCTACGAGCAGTACTTC. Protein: CASSVGTSGNFYEQYF.

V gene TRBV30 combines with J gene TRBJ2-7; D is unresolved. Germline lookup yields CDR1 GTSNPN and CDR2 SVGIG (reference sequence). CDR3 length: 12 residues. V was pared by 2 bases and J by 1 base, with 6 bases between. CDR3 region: CAWSRVSYEQYF. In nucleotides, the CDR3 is TGTGCCTGGAGTCGAGTTTCCTACGAGCAGTACTTC. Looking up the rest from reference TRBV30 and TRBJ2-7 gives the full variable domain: SQTIHQWPATLVQPVGSPLSLECTVEGTSNPNLYWYRQAAGRGLQLLFYSVGIGQISSEVPQNLSASRPQDRQFILSSKKLLLSDSGFYLCAWSRVSYEQYFGPGTRLTVT.

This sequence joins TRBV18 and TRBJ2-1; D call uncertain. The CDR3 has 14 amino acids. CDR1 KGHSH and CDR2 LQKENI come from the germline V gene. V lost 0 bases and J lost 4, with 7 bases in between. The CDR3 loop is CASSPPSRYNEQFF. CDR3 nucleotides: TGTGCCAGCTCACCACCGTCCCGTTACAATGAGCAGTTCTTC.

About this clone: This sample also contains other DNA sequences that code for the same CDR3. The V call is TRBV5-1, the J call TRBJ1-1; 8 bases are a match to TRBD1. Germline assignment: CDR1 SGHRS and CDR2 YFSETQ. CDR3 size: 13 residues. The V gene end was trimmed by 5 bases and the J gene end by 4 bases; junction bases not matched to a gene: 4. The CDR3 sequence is CASSTGGGTEAFF. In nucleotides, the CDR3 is TGCGCCAGCAGTACAGGGGGTGGCACTGAAGCTTTCTTT. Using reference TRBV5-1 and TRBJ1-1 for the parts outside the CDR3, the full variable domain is KAGVTQTPRYLIKTRGQQVTLSCSPISGHRSVSWYQQTPGQGLQFLFEYFSETQRNKGNFPGRFSGRQFSNSRSEMNVSTLELGDSALYLCASSTGGGTEAFFGQGTRLTVV.

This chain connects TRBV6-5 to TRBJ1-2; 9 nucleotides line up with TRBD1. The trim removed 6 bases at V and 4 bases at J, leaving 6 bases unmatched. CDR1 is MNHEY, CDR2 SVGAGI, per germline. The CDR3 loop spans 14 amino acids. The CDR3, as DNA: TGTGCCAGCAGATCTACGGACAGGGGCTATGGCTACACCTTC. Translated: CASRSTDRGYGYTF.